One T cell receptor (beta chain) is described in this entry. Its antigen is as yet unknown. The study sampled nominally healthy donors, though unrecorded immune exposures were likely. The data are from a study of cytomegalovirus exposure and HLA in healthy donors. V was clipped by 4 bases and J by 8 bases; unmatched bases: 11. This CDR3 region has 15 residues. CDR1 is MNHEY, CDR2 SVGAGI, per germline. Study-level points and caveats: In a later analysis, common viral pathogens appeared linked to several of the most significant clusters. HLA alleles showed associations with roughly 17,000 TCR beta sequences in a later analysis, at a 0.05 false discovery rate. Later analysis showed TCR association rates varying by HLA locus, highest for DRB1 and lowest for HLA-C.

60 Vbeta and 13 Jbeta primers were used in PCR. Repertoires were generated with immunoSEQ multiplex PCR, while TCRdb's copy carries only in-frame clones and drops some. The repertoire holds about 130,000 clones, with around 77% as singletons. The sample comprised PBMCs. This chain links TRBV6-5 with TRBJ1-2; 9 bases match TRBD1. This TCR was recovered from a woman in her 40s in good health and CMV-seropositive. This CDR3 reads CASSFTGTGKRGYTF. CDR3 bases: TGTGCCAGCAGTTTCACCGGGACAGGGAAGAGAGGCTACACCTTC.